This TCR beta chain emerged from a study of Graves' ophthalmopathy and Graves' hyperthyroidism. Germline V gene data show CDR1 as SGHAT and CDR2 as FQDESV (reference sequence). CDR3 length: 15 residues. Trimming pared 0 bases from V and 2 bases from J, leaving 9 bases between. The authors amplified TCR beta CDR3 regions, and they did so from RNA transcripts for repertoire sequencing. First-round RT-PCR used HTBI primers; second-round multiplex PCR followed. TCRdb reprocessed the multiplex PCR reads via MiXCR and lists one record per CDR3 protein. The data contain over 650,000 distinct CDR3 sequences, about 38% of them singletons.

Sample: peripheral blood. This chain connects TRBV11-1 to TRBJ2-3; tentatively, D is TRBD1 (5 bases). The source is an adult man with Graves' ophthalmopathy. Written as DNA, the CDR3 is TGTGCCAGCAGCTTAGCTGGACACACCACAGATACGCAGTATTTT. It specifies CASSLAGHTTDTQYF.